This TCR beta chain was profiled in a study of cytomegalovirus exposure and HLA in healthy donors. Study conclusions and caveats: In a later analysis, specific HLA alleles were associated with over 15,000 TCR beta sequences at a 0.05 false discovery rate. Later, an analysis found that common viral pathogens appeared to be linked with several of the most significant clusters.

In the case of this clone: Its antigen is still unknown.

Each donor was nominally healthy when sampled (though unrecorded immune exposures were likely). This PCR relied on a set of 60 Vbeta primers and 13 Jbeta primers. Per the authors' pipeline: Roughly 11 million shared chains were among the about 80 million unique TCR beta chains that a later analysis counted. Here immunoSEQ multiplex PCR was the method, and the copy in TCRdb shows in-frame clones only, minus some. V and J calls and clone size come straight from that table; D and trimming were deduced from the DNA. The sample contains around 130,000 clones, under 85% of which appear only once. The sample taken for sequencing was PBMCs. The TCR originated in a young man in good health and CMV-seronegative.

The CDR3 here is CASRYDIPSTDTQYF. The CDR3 region has the DNA TGTGCCAGCAGATACGACATCCCTAGCACAGATACGCAGTATTTT. This chain links TRBV11-2 with TRBJ2-3, with D hard to call. Trimming shortened V by 6 bases and J by 0 bases, and 13 bases separated the two germline ends. Looked up from germline, CDR1 is SGHAT and CDR2 is FQNNGV. The CDR3 length is 15 residues.